This T cell receptor (beta chain) was captured in a study of CD8 T cells in Susac syndrome. Study-wide findings and caveats: Regarding the TCR sequencing and HLA analysis, the study admitted that a relatively small number of individuals were involved.

With V trimmed by 6 bases and J by 5 bases, 17 bases remained unmatched. The CDR3 length is 19 residues. Germline CDR1 reads MDHEN; CDR2 reads SYDVKM. Worth noting for this clonotype: Its target is not known.

Random-hexamer reverse transcription was applied to about 0.45 to 1 ug RNA. With immunoSEQ multiplex PCR, TCR beta CDR3 was amplified across 54 Vbeta and 13 Jbeta. TCRdb re-called the immunoSEQ multiplex PCR reads with MiXCR, one entry per CDR3 protein. This table has tens of thousands of distinct CDR3 sequences, roughly 93% appearing once. The sequenced target, TCR beta, came from blood CD8+ and CD4+ T cells. TEMRA cells were FACS-enriched and CD8+ and CD4+ T cells negatively isolated. The chain joins TRBV28 to TRBJ2-1; 12 nucleotides line up with TRBD2. This clonotype was obtained from a human donor in good health. The sequenced material came from CD8+ T cells from PBMCs. The CDR3 protein is CASRSNPARLAGANNEQFF. CDR3 sequence (DNA): TGTGCCAGCAGGTCGAACCCGGCCCGACTAGCGGGAGCCAACAATGAGCAGTTCTTC.